A selection of T cell receptor beta chains follows, all from one sample in a study of CD8 T cells in Susac syndrome. TCRdb reanalysed the immunoSEQ multiplex PCR reads using MiXCR and keeps one entry per CDR3 protein. The sample carries 150,000 to 200,000 distinct CDR3 sequences, roughly 94% recorded once. Material for sequencing was CD4+ T cells from PBMCs. These receptors were collected from a human donor with multiple sclerosis. Both conserved end residues are part of each CDR3. Size tells how often a clone was seen (once, few, many) or the class of an expanded clone, and some rows leave it out.

V	J	size	CDR3
TRBV7-9	TRBJ2-7	NA	CASSLRLGAYEQYF
TRBV5-1	TRBJ2-7	few	CASSSGRGRGIDEQYF
TRBV19	TRBJ1-5	NA	CASSHAGDRQPQHF
TRBV24-1	TRBJ2-3	NA	CATRGVGTDTQYF
TRBV7-9	TRBJ2-7	NA	CASSKDRVYEQYF
TRBV30	TRBJ2-7	NA	CAWSSGGNEQYF
TRBV19	TRBJ2-6	NA	CASRREWSSGANVLTF
TRBV3-1	TRBJ2-1	NA	CASSLPGLAGAQVFF
TRBV7-2	TRBJ2-5	NA	CASSSGDRGGGETQYF
TRBV2	TRBJ1-1	NA	CASVSDSWNTEAFF
TRBV5-1	TRBJ1-5	NA	CASAPGPGRGNQPQHF
TRBV12-3/TRBV12-4	TRBJ2-7	NA	CASSSGLGREQYF
TRBV20-1	TRBJ1-5	NA	CSANDGAYQPQHF
TRBV6-2/TRBV6-3	TRBJ1-2	NA	CASSYSNQRYTF
TRBV6-5	TRBJ2-7	NA	CASSYSAGTGGYEQYF
TRBV29-1	TRBJ2-3	once	CSVDHSREQDTQYF
TRBV4-3	TRBJ1-2	NA	CASSQQGNSNYGYTF